The present T cell receptor (beta chain) was sequenced within a study of blood T cell repertoires in COVID-19. Per the original methods: Reference gene primer amplification gave estimated nucleated cell counts. Only in-frame clones appear in the TCRdb table, and some are missing; sequencing was by immunoSEQ multiplex PCR. V and J calls and clone size are as listed in that table; D and trimming were resolved from the DNA. The sample lists 300,000 or so clones; roughly 90% were seen once. This CDR3 spans 14 amino acids. Trimming shortened V by 3 bases and J by 10 bases, and 15 bases separated the two germline ends. CDR1 and CDR2 (germline): LNHDA, SQIVND (reference sequence).

The sample consisted of peripheral blood. The sequence derives from a woman aged 25 to 39 with COVID-19, enrolled during active disease. This rearrangement joins TRBV19 to TRBJ1-4; tentatively, D is TRBD1 (5 bases). CDR3 DNA sequence: TGTGCCAGTAGTATCAAGGGGCCTGAAGGAAAACTGTTTTTT. Amino acids: CASSIKGPEGKLFF.